The next 16 T cell receptor beta chains were all read from a single sample in a study of low-dose radiotherapy and immunotherapy resistance in tumors. Covering alpha and beta chains, TRAV- and TRBV-specific primers were used for the first-strand cDNA. The TCRs were subjected to amplification over about 19 PCR cycles employing a constant-region primer in conjunction with a V-primer adapter. A single record per CDR3 protein comes from TCRdb applying MiXCR to the reads. Altogether 60,000 or so distinct CDR3 sequences are present, around 27% being singletons, with the ten largest covering about 6.6%. Time point of the sample: before trial treatment. The sequencing used PBMCs, collected before treatment. Every receptor here comes from a male donor with rectosigmoid adenocarcinoma.

Regarding this clonotype: This likely stems from a read error, as it lies one base from a far larger clone. This chain uses TRBV4-3 with TRBJ2-7; D unresolved. The CDR3 extends over 17 amino acids. The V gene's germline CDR1 is LGHNA and CDR2 YSLEER. Trimming removed 4 bases from V and 7 bases from J, with 26 bases in between. The DNA of the CDR3 is TGCGCCAGCAGCCTGAGCGCCCTCAGCAGCTCCTACAATGAGCAGTACTTC. The encoded protein is CASSLSALSSSYNEQYF.

This clonotype was recorded many times. This chain connects TRBV12-3 or TRBV12-4 to TRBJ1-1; no definite D call. This CDR3 has 15 amino acids. V shed 7 bases and J shed 0 bases, with 15 bases lying between them. DNA for the CDR3: TGTGCCAGCATCTTGGGTGGAGGTATGAACACTGAAGCTTTCTTT. Protein: CASILGGGMNTEAFF.

This clonotype has ten or more counts. This chain joins TRBV4-2 and TRBJ1-1; no clear D. Germline V CDR1 and CDR2: LGHNA, YNFKEQ. The CDR3 spans 15 residues. V lost 1 base and J lost 2, with 11 bases in between. The CDR3 DNA is TGTGCCAGCAGCCAAGTTACAGCGTCCAACACTGAAGCTTTCTTT. Translated: CASSQVTASNTEAFF.

Regarding this clonotype: With only one base between it and a far larger clone, this is likely a read error. The J gene is TRBJ2-5, the V gene TRBV10-3; maybe TRBD2 (5 bases). The CDR3 runs 16 residues. Germline V CDR1 and CDR2: ENHRY, SYGVKD. Trimming cost V 3 bases and J 11 bases, with 25 bases left between them. Here the CDR3 DNA reads TGTGCCATCAGTGATGGAGCGGCTCGCTCCTACAATGAGCAGTACTTC. Amino acids: CAISDGAARSYNEQYF.

With respect to this clonotype: This likely traces to a read error, being one base from a far larger clone. The chain links TRBV18 to TRBJ2-1, with 8 bases that match TRBD2. The CDR3 has 16 amino acids. Germline V gives CDR1 KGHSH, CDR2 LQKENI. The V and J ends lost 4 bases and 10 bases, in that order; junction bases with no gene match: 15. CDR3 in amino acids: CASSLGASGHSYEQFF. The CDR3 DNA reads TGTGCCAGCTCACTAGGGGCTAGCGGGCACTCCTACGAGCAGTTCTTC. The full variable domain, in which reference TRBV18 and TRBJ2-1 provide the parts outside the CDR3, is NAGVMQNPRHLVRRRGQEARLRCSPMKGHSHVYWYRQLPEEGLKFMVYLQKENIIDESGMPKERFSAEFPKEGPSILRIQQVVRGDSAAYFCASSLGASGHSYEQFFGPGTRLTVL.

V and J are TRBV4-1 and TRBJ2-3; D remains unclear. Trimming removed 0 bases at V and 5 bases at J, with 15 bases between. This CDR3 has 16 residues. CDR1 MGHRA and CDR2 YSYEKL come from the germline V gene. The chain's CDR3 is CASSQEPTPAEDTQYF. DNA of the CDR3: TGCGCCAGCAGCCAAGAACCTACGCCGGCGGAAGATACGCAGTATTTT.

This clonotype was seen once. The chain employs TRBV7-9 and TRBJ1-2; 11 bases are shared with TRBD1. Germline V gene sequence: CDR1 SEHNR, CDR2 FQNEAQ (reference sequence). The CDR3 is made up of 15 amino acids. V dropped 0 bases and J dropped 4; count of bases not matched to a gene: 1. In DNA form, the CDR3 reads TGTGCCAGCAGCTTAGCTGGACAGGGGGCCTATGGCTACACCTTC. This gives the protein CASSLAGQGAYGYTF.

There are many counts of this clonotype. This rearrangement joins TRBV7-9 to TRBJ2-4; 12 bases map to TRBD2. V lost 1 base and J lost 0; bases outside the gene matches: 7. The CDR3 length is 19 residues. Germline V gene sequence: CDR1 SEHNR, CDR2 FQNEAQ (reference sequence). Written as DNA, the CDR3 is TGTGCCAGCAGCTTAGTTGGACTAGCGGGACCCCTAGCCAAAAACATTCAGTACTTC. This encodes CASSLVGLAGPLAKNIQYF.

This clonotype was recorded many times. The rearrangement uses TRBV24-1 and TRBJ2-5; 11 bases match TRBD2. V lost 3 bases and J lost 1; bases outside the gene matches: 3. CDR1 is KGHDR, CDR2 SFDVKD, per germline. The CDR3 runs 16 residues. CDR3 sequence (DNA): TGTGCCACCAGTGATATGGGACTAGCGGCCCAAGAGACCCAGTACTTC. It yields the protein CATSDMGLAAQETQYF.

Worth noting for this clonotype: A far larger clone differs by one base, so this is likely a read error. The CDR3 protein is CAISDGGGEDYEQFF. The CDR3 DNA sequence: TGTGCCATCAGTGACGGGGGAGGAGAGGACTACGAGCAGTTCTTC. The chain links TRBV10-3 to TRBJ2-1, with D possibly being TRBD2 (6 bases). The CDR3 is made up of 15 amino acids. Per germline, CDR1 ENHRY and CDR2 SYGVKD. V lost 3 bases and J lost 10, with 19 bases in between.

This clonotype was recorded many times. The rearrangement joins TRBV20-1 to TRBJ1-2, with D unresolved. The CDR3 consists of 12 residues. The germline gives CDR1 DFQATT, CDR2 SNEGSKA (reference sequence). The V end lost 6 bases, the J end lost 2 bases, and 10 bases lay between the germline ends. CDR3 sequence reads: CSATSTNYGYTF. In nucleotides, the CDR3 is TGCAGTGCAACGAGTACCAACTATGGCTACACCTTC.

This clonotype was seen ten or more times. CDR3 in amino acids: CASSLLAGGPAGELFF. The CDR3 bases are TGCGCCAGCAGCCTCCTAGCGGGGGGGCCAGCCGGGGAGCTGTTTTTT. V usage is TRBV5-1 and J usage is TRBJ2-2; 12 nucleotides agree with TRBD2. Trimming took 4 bases from V and 6 from J; bases not matched to a gene: 7. Germline V gives CDR1 SGHRS, CDR2 YFSETQ. This CDR3 contains 16 residues.

This rearrangement joins TRBV27 to TRBJ2-7; D is perhaps TRBD2 (7 bases). Trimming took off 0 bases at V and 6 bases at J, with 15 bases between the two ends. The CDR3 totals 15 residues. CDR1 and CDR2 (germline): MNHEY, SMNVEV (reference sequence). The DNA for the CDR3 is TGTGCCAGCAGTTTATCGCCCCGGGGAGGGGGCGAGCAGTACTTC. Translation gives CASSLSPRGGGEQYF.

Many counts were recorded for this clonotype. The gene calls are TRBV5-1 and TRBJ1-2; 10 bases are a match to TRBD1. This CDR3 is 16 amino acids long. The germline V gene encodes CDR1 SGHRS and CDR2 YFSETQ. V was clipped by 4 bases and J by 4 bases; unmatched bases: 10. The CDR3 is CASSPGQGLLGYGYTF. The CDR3 DNA reads TGCGCCAGCAGCCCGGGACAGGGGCTGCTGGGCTATGGCTACACCTTC.

The gene calls are TRBV6-4 and TRBJ2-7, with 9 positions matching TRBD1. CDR3 length: 14 residues. V lost 1 base to trimming and J lost 3 bases; unmatched junction nucleotides: 1. Per germline, CDR1 MRHNA and CDR2 SNTAGT. CDR3 protein: CASSDLTGGYEQYF. Written as DNA, the CDR3 is TGTGCCAGCAGTGACTTGACAGGGGGCTACGAGCAGTACTTC.

This clonotype showed up many times. The chain joins TRBV20-1 to TRBJ1-1, with a tentative D call TRBD1 (5 bases). Germline V gene sequence: CDR1 DFQATT, CDR2 SNEGSKA (reference sequence). The CDR3 spans 13 residues. The V end lost 0 bases, the J end lost 4 bases, and 9 bases lay between the germline ends. The CDR3 is CSARDQGATEAFF. Here the CDR3 DNA reads TGCAGTGCTAGAGATCAAGGGGCCACTGAAGCTTTCTTT.